A single sample is the source of the 30 T cell receptor beta chains below, sequenced in a study of blood T cells in healthy people across ages. Sample-barcoded 5' priming and a J-beta primer mix drove a second PCR of roughly 6 to 12 cycles. TCRdb redid the calling of the 5' RACE reads with MiXCR, one entry per CDR3 protein. This sample has about 1 million distinct CDR3 sequences, with approximately 25% found just once. The data were also submitted as part of a second study, on T cells of mothers and their children.

Sequenced input: blood. Every receptor here comes from a girl aged 2 to 10 in good health.

A remark on this clonotype: The germline gene is not matched at one end of the junction; a read error may be the cause. The V gene is TRBV6-1, the J gene TRBJ2-1; 7 bases line up with TRBD1. Germline V CDR1 and CDR2: MNHNS, SASEGT. The CDR3 is 16 residues long. CDR3 loop: CAGSPVFPGGYNEQFF. The CDR3 nucleotides read TGTGCCGGCAGTCCGGTCTTTCCAGGGGGCTACAATGAGCAGTTCTTC.

The chain carries TRBV10-3 and TRBJ1-1; 11 bases fit TRBD1. The CDR3 loop spans 17 amino acids. The V gene end was trimmed by 7 bases and the J gene end by 0 bases; junction bases not matched to a gene: 10. Germline loops: CDR1 ENHRY, CDR2 SYGVKD. CDR3 nucleotide sequence: TGTGCCATCACCAAGGGGACAGGGGGTTTAATGAACACTGAAGCTTTCTTT. Translation: CAITKGTGGLMNTEAFF.

The V gene is TRBV29-1, the J gene TRBJ1-2; no clear D. CDR1 SQVTM and CDR2 ANQGSEA come from the germline V gene. The CDR3 totals 11 residues. Trimming took off 4 bases at V and 8 bases at J, with 11 bases between the two ends. As DNA, the CDR3 is TGCAGCGTTGGTCTAAGCCCGGGCTACACCTTC. Its translation: CSVGLSPGYTF.

The J gene is TRBJ1-2, the V gene TRBV29-1; D might be TRBD1 (5 bases). The CDR3 has 11 residues. Trimming took off 5 bases at V and 6 bases at J, with 10 bases between the two ends. Germline CDR1 is SQVTM and CDR2 is ANQGSEA. The CDR3 loop is CSVPGGDGYTF. The DNA for the CDR3 is TGCAGCGTTCCTGGGGGAGATGGCTACACCTTC.

The chain couples TRBV3-1 to TRBJ2-7, with TRBD1 identical over 7 bases. V lost 1 base to trimming and J lost 9 bases; unmatched junction nucleotides: 15. CDR3 length equals 16 residues. Germline V gene sequence: CDR1 LGHDT, CDR2 YNNKEL (reference sequence). Written as DNA, the CDR3 is TGTGCCAGCAGCCAAGGAGGAGAGGACAGGACGCTCGGGCAGTACTTC. This codes for CASSQGGEDRTLGQYF.

This clonotype has more than one count but fewer than ten. The chain links TRBV4-1 to TRBJ2-5; D is unclear. The J call may be wrong; the DNA end is better matched by TRBJ2-7. Germline CDR1 reads MGHRA; CDR2 reads YSYEKL. The CDR3 is made up of 13 amino acids. CDR3 nucleotides: TGCGCCAGCAGCCACCCTTACTCCTACGAGCAGTACTTC. It codes for CASSHPYSYEQYF.

The chain couples TRBV4-3 to TRBJ1-1; D call uncertain. CDR1 LGHNA and CDR2 YSLEER come from the germline V gene. V lost 0 bases, J lost 3 bases, and 11 bases lay in between. This CDR3 comprises 15 residues. The CDR3 nucleotides are TGCGCCAGCAGCCAAGAGGGGAGGTGGGACACTGAAGCTTTCTTT. Its translation: CASSQEGRWDTEAFF.

This clonotype was found many times. The genes are TRBV9 and TRBJ2-7, with TRBD2 as a possible D gene (7 bases). Germline V CDR1 and CDR2: SGDLS, YYNGEE. V lost 5 bases, J lost 2 bases, and 17 bases lay in between. The CDR3 has 15 residues. The CDR3 here is CASSVDSGITYEQYF. The CDR3 DNA follows: TGTGCCAGCAGTGTGGACAGCGGGATAACCTACGAGCAGTACTTC.

The chain employs TRBV11-2 and TRBJ1-5; D call uncertain. The germline gives CDR1 SGHAT, CDR2 FQNNGV. Trimming removed 2 bases from V and 1 base from J, with 9 bases in between. CDR3 size: 15 residues. Here the CDR3 reads CASSLSGFSNQPQHF. CDR3 DNA: TGTGCCAGCAGCTTATCCGGATTCAGCAATCAGCCCCAGCATTTT.

The genes are TRBV11-2 and TRBJ2-3; D might be TRBD1 (5 bases). The ends were cut back, 5 bases at V and 3 bases at J, with 18 bases in the middle. Germline CDR1 is SGHAT and CDR2 is FQNNGV. The CDR3 totals 16 residues. CDR3 bases: TGTGCCAGCAGCCCAGGGCTTGGGTACCGGACAGATACGCAGTATTTT. Residues: CASSPGLGYRTDTQYF.

The genes are TRBV12-3 or TRBV12-4 and TRBJ1-2; TRBD1 aligns across 8 bases. CDR3 length: 12 residues. J gave up 11 bases and V 5 bases, and 7 bases lay outside the gene matches. DNA of the CDR3: TGTGCCAGCAGTGAGACAGGGGTAGAATACACCTTC. This codes for CASSETGVEYTF.

The rearrangement links TRBV5-1 to TRBJ2-1; D perhaps matches TRBD1 (5 bases). V lost 3 bases, J lost 4 bases, and 14 bases lay in between. The CDR3 totals 15 residues. CDR1 and CDR2 from the germline V gene are SGHRS and YFSETQ. The chain's CDR3 is CASSSPRVRYNEQFF. The DNA for the CDR3 is TGCGCCAGCAGCTCCCCCAGGGTTCGGTACAATGAGCAGTTCTTC.

The rearrangement uses TRBV20-1 and TRBJ2-1, with D unresolved. The CDR3 loop spans 15 amino acids. Trimming left V 4 bases short and J 0 bases short, with 13 bases between. Germline V lookup: CDR1 DFQATT, CDR2 SNEGSKA (reference sequence). CDR3 nucleotide sequence: TGCAGTGCTATAATGCGGCCGAGCTCCTACAATGAGCAGTTCTTC. It is translated as CSAIMRPSSYNEQFF.

The rearrangement joins TRBV12-3 or TRBV12-4 to TRBJ2-5; tentative D call: TRBD2 (6 bases). This CDR3 spans 18 amino acids. Trimming cost V 5 bases and J 1 base, with 23 bases left between them. CDR3 sequence reads: CASSPLRVGSGFQETQYF. CDR3 DNA sequence: TGTGCCAGCAGTCCCCTTCGGGTCGGGAGCGGGTTCCAAGAGACCCAGTACTTC.

In the case of this clonotype: At one of its ends the junction is not consistent with the germline gene, which may arise from a read error. This chain's CDR3 is CASSADGNYGCTF. The CDR3 coding sequence is TGTGCCAGCAGTGCGGACGGGAACTATGGCTGCACCTTC. The rearrangement joins TRBV2 to TRBJ1-2; D is unresolved. This CDR3 is built from 13 residues. The germline V gene has CDR1 SNHLY and CDR2 FYNNEI. The variable domain in full, with the rest retrieved from reference TRBV2 and TRBJ1-2, is EPEVTQTPSHQVTQMGQEVILRCVPISNHLYFYWYRQILGQKVEFLVSFYNNEISEKSEIFDDQFSVERPDGSNFTLKIRSTKLEDSAMYFCASSADGNYGCTFGSGTRLTVV.

This chain connects TRBV29-1 to TRBJ2-7; either TRBD1 or TRBD2 may fit D (5 bases each). V dropped 6 bases and J dropped 4 bases, with 16 bases sitting between them. The CDR3 length is 13 residues. Germline V lookup: CDR1 SQVTM, CDR2 ANQGSEA. This chain's CDR3 is CSVARDAIYEQYF. In nucleotides, the CDR3 is TGCAGCGTCGCCCGGGACGCAATATACGAGCAGTACTTC.

This chain uses TRBV7-2 with TRBJ1-1; D is uncertain. The CDR3 length is 14 residues. V was trimmed by 3 bases and J by 0 bases, leaving 8 bases between them. The germline CDR1 and CDR2 sequences are SGHTA and FQGNSA. The CDR3 loop is CASSFDVLNTEAFF. DNA for the CDR3: TGTGCCAGCAGCTTTGACGTATTGAACACTGAAGCTTTCTTT.

The chain recombines TRBV6-5 with TRBJ1-5; D is unresolved. The CDR3 length is 12 residues. V dropped 8 bases and J dropped 9 bases, with 14 bases sitting between them. CDR1 and CDR2 from the germline V gene are MNHEY and SVGAGI. The CDR3: CASGADWRPQHF. The DNA for the CDR3 is TGTGCCAGCGGTGCTGATTGGAGGCCCCAGCATTTT.

V is TRBV29-1 and J is TRBJ1-5; D is possibly TRBD1 (5 bases). Germline CDR1 reads SQVTM; CDR2 reads ANQGSEA. Trimming removed 5 bases from V and 0 bases from J, with 11 bases in between. The CDR3 length is 14 residues. CDR3 amino acids: CSVPGPGSNQPQHF. CDR3 coding DNA: TGCAGCGTTCCAGGGCCGGGTAGCAATCAGCCCCAGCATTTT.

This clonotype was seen more than once but under ten times. The J gene is TRBJ2-5, the V gene TRBV24-1; 11 nucleotides align to TRBD1. The CDR3 has 16 amino acids. V lost 5 bases, J lost 1 base, and 5 bases stayed unmatched. Germline loops: CDR1 KGHDR, CDR2 SFDVKD. CDR3 loop: CATSASGQGAQETQYF. Here the CDR3 DNA reads TGTGCCACCAGTGCCTCCGGACAGGGGGCCCAAGAGACCCAGTACTTC.

This clonotype showed up just a few times. This sequence joins TRBV4-2 and TRBJ1-4; D gene ambiguous. Germline-derived CDR1 and CDR2 are LGHNA and YNFKEQ. The CDR3 contains 16 residues. V was cut by 0 bases and J by 7 bases, with 15 bases left in between. Here the CDR3 DNA reads TGTGCCAGCAGCCAAGATTTAGGGCGCTCAGGTGAAAAACTGTTTTTT. Protein sequence: CASSQDLGRSGEKLFF.

In this sample, this clonotype turned up a few times. The chain joins TRBV12-5 to TRBJ1-1; D not resolved. The CDR3 consists of 13 residues. The V end was cut by 5 bases, the J end by 0 bases, with 7 bases between. Germline V CDR1 and CDR2: LGHNT, FRNRAP. In DNA form, the CDR3 reads TGTGCTAGTGGTCTCCCGATGAACACTGAAGCTTTCTTT. Translation gives CASGLPMNTEAFF.

V gene TRBV7-9 combines with J gene TRBJ2-5; D perhaps matches TRBD1 (5 bases). Per germline, CDR1 SEHNR and CDR2 FQNEAQ (reference sequence). Trimming removed 4 bases from V and 5 bases from J, with 11 bases in between. The CDR3 sequence is 13 residues long. The CDR3 DNA reads TGTGCCAGCAGCTCCCGACAGAGGGAGACCCAGTACTTC. Translation gives CASSSRQRETQYF.

The chain couples TRBV12-3 or TRBV12-4 to TRBJ1-6; D gene ambiguous. The CDR3 contains 14 residues. Trimming shortened V by 6 bases and J by 8 bases, and 14 bases separated the two germline ends. The CDR3 sequence is CASRIRTDDSPLHF. DNA of the CDR3: TGTGCCAGCAGAATCCGGACGGATGATTCACCCCTCCACTTT.

This clonotype showed up just a few times. V usage is TRBV28 and J usage is TRBJ2-1, with no clear D. Trimming took 2 bases from V and 6 from J, leaving 8 bases between them. Germline V gene lookup returns CDR1 MDHEN and CDR2 SYDVKM. The CDR3 spans 13 residues. The DNA for the CDR3 is TGTGCCAGCAGTTTAAAAGGCGGCAATGAGCAGTTCTTC. It is translated as CASSLKGGNEQFF. The variable domain in full, completed from reference TRBV28 and TRBJ2-1, reads DVKVTQSSRYLVKRTGEKVFLECVQDMDHENMFWYRQDPGLGLRLIYFSYDVKMKEKGDIPEGYSVSREKKERFSLILESASTNQTSMYLCASSLKGGNEQFFGPGTRLTVL.

There are many counts of this clonotype. The V gene is TRBV5-1, the J gene TRBJ2-5; 7 bases are a match to TRBD1. CDR1 is SGHRS and CDR2 is YFSETQ in the germline V gene. V lost 7 bases to trimming and J lost 1 base; unmatched junction nucleotides: 10. The CDR3 extends over 15 amino acids. The CDR3 loop is CASSRLGQIQETQYF. CDR3 nucleotide sequence: TGCGCCAGCTCCAGGCTGGGACAGATCCAAGAGACCCAGTACTTC.

This chain connects TRBV20-1 to TRBJ2-5; 14 bases are a match to TRBD2. The J call is uncertain, as TRBJ2-1 better fits the DNA end. The CDR3 contains 17 residues. The germline gives CDR1 DFQATT, CDR2 SNEGSKA (reference sequence). CDR3 nucleotides: TGCAGTGCTACGACTAGCGGGGGGGCGATACGCGGGAATGAGCAGTTCTTC. Translated: CSATTSGGAIRGNEQFF.

The V and J genes are TRBV12-3 or TRBV12-4 and TRBJ1-6; 7 nucleotides align to TRBD1. V gave up 4 bases and J gave up 9 bases; unmatched junction bases: 3. CDR3 length equals 13 residues. This chain's CDR3 is CASSSSGGSPLHF. The CDR3 bases are TGTGCCAGCAGTTCGTCAGGGGGTTCACCCCTCCACTTT.

J is TRBJ2-1 and V is TRBV4-2; D remains unclear. Trimming cost V 3 bases and J 8 bases, with 14 bases left between them. Germline CDR1 reads LGHNA; CDR2 reads YNFKEQ. This CDR3 spans 14 amino acids. CDR3 in amino acids: CASSQGILNDEQFF. The CDR3 region has the DNA TGTGCCAGCAGCCAGGGGATTCTGAATGATGAGCAGTTCTTC.

This clonotype was picked up a small number of times. The genes are TRBV7-9 and TRBJ2-5, with D perhaps matching TRBD2 (6 bases). TRBJ2-7 explains the end of the DNA better; the J call may be wrong. This CDR3 is built from 16 residues. The germline gives CDR1 SEHNR, CDR2 FQNEAQ (reference sequence). In DNA form, the CDR3 reads TGTGCCAGCAGCGCCGAAGTGCGGGGCAGCACCTACGAGCAGTACTTC. Its translation is CASSAEVRGSTYEQYF.